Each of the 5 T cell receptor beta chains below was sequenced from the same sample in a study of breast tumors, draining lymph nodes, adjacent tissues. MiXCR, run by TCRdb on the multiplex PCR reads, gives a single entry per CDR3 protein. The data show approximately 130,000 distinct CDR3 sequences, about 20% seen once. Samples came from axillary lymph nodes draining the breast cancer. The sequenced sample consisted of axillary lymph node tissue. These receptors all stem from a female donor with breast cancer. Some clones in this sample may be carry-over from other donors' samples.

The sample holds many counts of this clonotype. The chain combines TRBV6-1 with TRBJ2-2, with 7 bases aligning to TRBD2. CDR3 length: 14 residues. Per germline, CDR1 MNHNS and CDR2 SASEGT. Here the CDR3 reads CASTRGTNTGELFF. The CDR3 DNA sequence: TGTGCTTCGACGCGGGGGACGAACACCGGGGAGCTGTTTTTT.

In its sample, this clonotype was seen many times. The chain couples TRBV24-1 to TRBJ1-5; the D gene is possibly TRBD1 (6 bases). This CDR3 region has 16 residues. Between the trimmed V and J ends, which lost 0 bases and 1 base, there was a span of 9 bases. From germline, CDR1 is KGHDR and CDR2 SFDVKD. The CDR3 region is CATSDLQDRSNQPQHF. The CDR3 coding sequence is TGTGCCACCAGTGATTTGCAGGACAGAAGCAATCAGCCCCAGCATTTT.

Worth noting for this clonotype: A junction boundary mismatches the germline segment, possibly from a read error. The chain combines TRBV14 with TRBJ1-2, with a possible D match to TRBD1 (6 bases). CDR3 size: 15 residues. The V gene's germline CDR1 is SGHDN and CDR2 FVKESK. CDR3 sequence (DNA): TGTGCCAGCAACCAAGTGAAGGGGGGAAGGTATGGCCACACCTTC. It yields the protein CASNQVKGGRYGHTF.

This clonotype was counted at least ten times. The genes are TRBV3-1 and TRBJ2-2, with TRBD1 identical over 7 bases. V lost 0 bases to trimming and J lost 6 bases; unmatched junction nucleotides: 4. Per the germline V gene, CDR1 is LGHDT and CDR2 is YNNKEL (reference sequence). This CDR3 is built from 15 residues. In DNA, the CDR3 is TGTGCCAGCAGCCAAGAGCAGGGGGTGTCCGGGGAGCTGTTTTTT. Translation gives CASSQEQGVSGELFF.

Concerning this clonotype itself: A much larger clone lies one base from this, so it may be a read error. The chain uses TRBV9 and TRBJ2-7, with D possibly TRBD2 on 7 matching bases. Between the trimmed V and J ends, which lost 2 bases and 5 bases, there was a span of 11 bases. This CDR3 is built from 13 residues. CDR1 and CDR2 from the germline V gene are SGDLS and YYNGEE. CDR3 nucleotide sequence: TGTGCCAGCAGCGTCGGGGAGGGGGACGAGCAGTACTTC. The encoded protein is CASSVGEGDEQYF.